Listed here are 12 T cell receptor beta chains from one sample, sequenced in a study of OX40 agonist ivuxolimab in advanced cancers. Method: immunoSEQ multiplex PCR; TCRdb's copy keeps in-frame clones and lacks some. This sample has some 79,000 clones; 88% occur once, and the top ten carry roughly 4.3%. The sample in question was CD4+ or CD8+ T cells sorted from blood, obtained in a trial of the OX40 agonist ivuxolimab. Receptors originate from an adult with an advanced solid tumor such as melanoma, head and neck, liver or kidney cancer.

This sequence joins TRBV7-3 and TRBJ2-5, with D uncertain. Germline V lookup: CDR1 SGHTA, CDR2 FQGTGA. The CDR3 is made up of 15 amino acids. Trimming stripped 5 bases from V and 2 bases from J, with 15 bases between. This CDR3 reads CASSDPGLGQETQYF. For the CDR3, the DNA is TGTGCCAGCAGCGACCCCGGGCTAGGACAAGAGACCCAGTACTTC.

The sample holds one count of this clone. The chain links TRBV9 to TRBJ2-5; 8 bases line up with TRBD2. Germline V gives CDR1 SGDLS, CDR2 YYNGEE. The CDR3 runs to 16 residues. The V and J ends lost 3 bases and 4 bases, in that order; junction bases with no gene match: 11. CDR3 nucleotides: TGTGCCAGCAGCGGCCGCACGGGAGGGCTGGGAGAGACCCAGTACTTC. This sequence encodes CASSGRTGGLGETQYF.

The genes are TRBV27 and TRBJ1-5; perhaps TRBD1 as D (5 bases). Germline V gives CDR1 MNHEY, CDR2 SMNVEV (reference sequence). This CDR3 region has 14 residues. V was pared by 4 bases and J by 3 bases, with 10 bases between. Here the CDR3 reads CASSSPDTNQPQHF. CDR3 DNA: TGTGCCAGCAGTTCTCCGGACACCAATCAGCCCCAGCATTTT.

A note on this clone: This CDR3 fails to terminate in the conserved phenylalanine or tryptophan, so it likely reflects a read error. The DNA is left out, because the CDR3 cannot be placed on it with certainty; the CDR3 is given as TCRdb lists it. The V call is TRBV21-1, the J call TRBJ1-2; the table gives TRBD1 as D, unverified against the DNA. TRBV21-1 is a pseudogene locus. Ends included, the CDR3 has 11 residues. CDR3 sequence reads: CASSKTRTGSL.

V usage is TRBV7-9 and J usage is TRBJ2-7; perhaps TRBD1 as D (6 bases). The germline V and J ends were trimmed by 0 bases and 3 bases, with 9 bases remaining between them. This CDR3 contains 14 residues. Looked up from germline, CDR1 is SEHNR and CDR2 is FQNEAQ (reference sequence). CDR3 DNA sequence: TGTGCCAGCAGCTTAGCGGGGGCGGACTACGAGCAGTACTTC. Protein product: CASSLAGADYEQYF.

The rearrangement uses TRBV19 and TRBJ1-5, with D unclear. This CDR3 region has 16 residues. The V and J ends lost 4 bases and 0 bases respectively, with 13 bases between them. In germline, CDR1 is LNHDA, CDR2 SQIVND (reference sequence). CDR3 nucleotide sequence: TGTGCCAGTAGTAGGCTGTCAGTTAGTAGCAATCAGCCCCAGCATTTT. Its protein product is CASSRLSVSSNQPQHF.

The chain is built from TRBV29-1 and TRBJ2-1; the match to TRBD2 covers 8 bases. The CDR3 has 17 residues. Germline V CDR1 and CDR2: SQVTM, ANQGSEA. The junction had 15 bases not matched to a gene; V was cut back by 4 bases and J by 4 bases. Written as DNA, the CDR3 is TGCAGCGTTGCGTCCCCCCCTGGAGCGGGAGTATACAATGAGCAGTTCTTC. Protein product: CSVASPPGAGVYNEQFF.

J is TRBJ1-5 and V is TRBV29-1; D may be TRBD1 (6 bases). The CDR3 has 14 amino acids. V lost 4 bases to trimming and J lost 3 bases, with 13 bases between them. From germline, CDR1 is SQVTM and CDR2 ANQGSEA. CDR3 bases: TGCAGCGTTGCGGAGGGGACAAACAATCAGCCCCAGCATTTT. Translating it yields CSVAEGTNNQPQHF.

V usage is TRBV27 and J usage is TRBJ1-1; no clear D. Germline lookup yields CDR1 MNHEY and CDR2 SMNVEV (reference sequence). The V gene lost 6 bases and the J gene lost 3 bases, with 26 bases spanning the gap. This CDR3 region has 18 residues. DNA of the CDR3: TGTGCCAGCAGCCTTCCTCACATAGGCCAGATAGGGTACACTGAAGCTTTCTTT. Translating gives CASSLPHIGQIGYTEAFF.

This clone was seen only once. This chain joins TRBV5-4 and TRBJ1-2, with 10 bases lining up with TRBD1. Trimming cost V 0 bases and J 8 bases; bases outside gene matches: 7. This CDR3 region has 15 residues. Per germline, CDR1 SGHNT and CDR2 YYREEE (reference sequence). The CDR3 loop is CASSLGGQGRGGYTF. As DNA, the CDR3 is TGTGCCAGCAGCTTGGGGGGACAGGGGCGGGGAGGCTACACCTTC. Based on the CDR3 plus reference TRBV5-4 and TRBJ1-2, the full variable domain is ETGVTQSPTHLIKTRGQQVTLRCSSQSGHNTVSWYQQALGQGPQFIFQYYREEENGRGNFPPRFSGLQFPNYSSELNVNALELDDSALYLCASSLGGQGRGGYTFGSGTRLTVV.

The V gene is TRBV29-1, the J gene TRBJ2-1, with 13 nucleotides matching TRBD2. Per germline, CDR1 SQVTM and CDR2 ANQGSEA. The CDR3 consists of 15 residues. The ends lost 0 bases at V and 4 bases at J; junction bases unmatched: 0. The CDR3 DNA is TGCAGCGTTGAAGAGGGACTAGCGGGGTACAATGAGCAGTTCTTC. Translation: CSVEEGLAGYNEQFF.

The chain has TRBV11-2 and TRBJ2-3; D gene ambiguous. The CDR3 is 16 residues long. Looked up from germline, CDR1 is SGHAT and CDR2 is FQNNGV. V dropped 1 base and J dropped 1 base, with 12 bases sitting between them. CDR3 nucleotides: TGTGCCAGCAGCTTAGCGGACCGGAGAGGCACAGATACGCAGTATTTT. Amino acid sequence: CASSLADRRGTDTQYF.